Below, 23 T cell receptor beta chains from the same sample are listed, as sequenced in a study of blood T cell repertoires in COVID-19. TCRdb's copy holds only in-frame clones and misses some; the assay was immunoSEQ multiplex PCR. The sample shows approximately 360,000 clones, roughly 90% of them seen only once. The sequenced material came from peripheral blood. The receptors come from a man aged 35 to 55 with acute or convalescent COVID-19.

The chain carries TRBV18 and TRBJ2-3; TRBD1 matches at 7 bases. The CDR3 extends over 15 amino acids. From germline, CDR1 is KGHSH and CDR2 LQKENI. The V and J ends lost 1 base and 3 bases, in that order; junction bases with no gene match: 4. This CDR3 reads CASSPQGAKTDTQYF. DNA for the CDR3: TGTGCCAGCTCACCACAGGGGGCGAAAACAGATACGCAGTATTTT.

The chain couples TRBV7-2 to TRBJ1-2, with TRBD1 matching over 11 bases. The CDR3 is made up of 17 amino acids. The V and J ends lost 5 bases and 1 base, in that order; junction bases with no gene match: 9. The germline V gene encodes CDR1 SGHTA and CDR2 FQGNSA. The DNA for the CDR3 is TGTGCCAGCAGCCAGGGACAGGGGGTGGACGATAACTATGGCTACACCTTC. As protein: CASSQGQGVDDNYGYTF.

This clone has more than one count but fewer than ten. The chain employs TRBV9 and TRBJ2-1; a weak D match, TRBD2 (7 bases). Germline V gene lookup returns CDR1 SGDLS and CDR2 YYNGEE. V was clipped by 3 bases and J by 2 bases, with 12 bases between them. This CDR3 region has 15 residues. The CDR3 nucleotides read TGTGCCAGCAGCGCCCGGGGGGCCGCCTACAATGAGCAGTTCTTC. Translating gives CASSARGAAYNEQFF.

The genes are TRBV6-5 and TRBJ1-1; D not resolved. Germline V CDR1 and CDR2: MNHEY, SVGAGI. Trimming pared 0 bases from V and 1 base from J, leaving 9 bases between. The CDR3 is 15 residues long. CDR3 region: CASSYSTSGNTEAFF. CDR3 nucleotide sequence: TGTGCCAGCAGTTACTCGACGTCAGGGAACACTGAAGCTTTCTTT.

This clone has just a few counts. V usage is TRBV10-3 and J usage is TRBJ1-5, with 8 bases aligning to TRBD1. CDR1 is ENHRY, CDR2 SYGVKD, per germline. The CDR3 is 15 amino acids. The V gene end was trimmed by 6 bases and the J gene end by 1 base; junction bases not matched to a gene: 5. CDR3 nucleotide sequence: TGTGCCATCAGCTCAGGGGGCGCGAGCAATCAGCCCCAGCATTTT. It specifies CAISSGGASNQPQHF.

CDR3 nucleotide sequence: TGTGCCAGCAGCTTTCTACTGGATGGCTACACCTTC. Translation gives CASSFLLDGYTF. The gene calls are TRBV13 and TRBJ1-2; D is undetermined. This CDR3 comprises 12 residues. Germline loops: CDR1 PRHDT, CDR2 FYEKMQ (reference sequence). The ends were cut back, 3 bases at V and 6 bases at J, with 8 bases in the middle.

The rearrangement uses TRBV6-2 or TRBV6-3 and TRBJ2-1; 8 bases match TRBD2. The ends lost 2 bases at V and 6 bases at J; junction bases unmatched: 6. The germline V gene encodes CDR1 MNHEY and CDR2 SVGEGT. The CDR3 runs to 15 residues. CDR3 nucleotides: TGTGCCAGCAGTTACCTTGGCGGGGGGACCAATGAGCAGTTCTTC. It translates to CASSYLGGGTNEQFF.

The gene calls are TRBV7-9 and TRBJ2-5; perhaps TRBD2 as D (6 bases). Germline assignment: CDR1 SEHNR and CDR2 FQNEAQ (reference sequence). Trimming left V 2 bases short and J 7 bases short, with 17 bases between. CDR3 size: 15 residues. This CDR3 reads CASSLSLGGRVTQYF. The CDR3 DNA follows: TGTGCCAGCAGCTTATCCTTGGGGGGTAGGGTGACCCAGTACTTC.

The rearrangement uses TRBV29-1 and TRBJ1-1; no clear D. Per germline, CDR1 SQVTM and CDR2 ANQGSEA. Trimming shortened V by 7 bases and J by 6 bases, and 21 bases separated the two germline ends. The CDR3 loop spans 14 amino acids. CDR3 sequence: CSAALSGAIAEAFF. The CDR3, as DNA: TGCAGCGCCGCCCTCTCGGGAGCTATCGCTGAAGCTTTCTTT.

This clone was detected only once. The chain combines TRBV27 with TRBJ2-2, with 8 nucleotides matching TRBD1. The V gene's germline CDR1 is MNHEY and CDR2 SMNVEV (reference sequence). The ends lost 4 bases at V and 3 bases at J; junction bases unmatched: 4. The CDR3 sequence is 15 residues long. This CDR3 is CASSSGTGYTGELFF. In nucleotides, the CDR3 is TGTGCCAGCAGTTCCGGGACAGGCTACACCGGGGAGCTGTTTTTT.

The rearrangement links TRBV27 to TRBJ1-5; TRBD1 matches 9 bases. V shed 6 bases, J shed 1 base, and the junction held 4 bases outside the gene matches. Looked up from germline, CDR1 is MNHEY and CDR2 is SMNVEV (reference sequence). This CDR3 contains 15 residues. The CDR3 here is CASSLGTGSNQPQHF. CDR3 sequence (DNA): TGTGCCAGCAGCCTCGGGACAGGGAGCAATCAGCCCCAGCATTTT.

This clone occurred a few times. This chain joins TRBV5-6 and TRBJ2-7, with TRBD1 matching 9 bases. Trimming took 7 bases from V and 3 from J; bases not matched to a gene: 2. In germline, CDR1 is SGHDT, CDR2 YYEEEE. The CDR3 consists of 12 residues. The CDR3 nucleotides read TGTGCCAGCGGACAGGGGAGCTACGAGCAGTACTTC. This translates into CASGQGSYEQYF.

V usage is TRBV9 and J usage is TRBJ2-1; 10 bases map to TRBD2. From germline, CDR1 is SGDLS and CDR2 YYNGEE. V gave up 4 bases and J gave up 3 bases; unmatched junction bases: 7. This CDR3 contains 16 residues. The CDR3 spells CASSPRLAGVYNEQFF. As DNA, the CDR3 is TGTGCCAGCAGCCCCCGTCTAGCGGGAGTCTACAATGAGCAGTTCTTC.

The J gene is TRBJ1-4, the V gene TRBV9; D is uncertain. Per germline, CDR1 SGDLS and CDR2 YYNGEE. Trimming left V 0 bases short and J 1 base short, with 7 bases between. The CDR3 is 15 residues long. CDR3 sequence: CASSVGGRTNEKLFF. The CDR3 nucleotides are TGTGCCAGCAGCGTAGGAGGGAGAACTAATGAAAAACTGTTTTTT.

J is TRBJ2-7 and V is TRBV9; 11 bases agree with TRBD2. The germline V gene has CDR1 SGDLS and CDR2 YYNGEE. CDR3 length: 15 residues. The trim removed 3 bases at V and 0 bases at J, leaving 2 bases unmatched. In nucleotides, the CDR3 is TGTGCCAGCAGCGCACTAGCGGGGGTCTCCTACGAGCAGTACTTC. This gives the protein CASSALAGVSYEQYF.

The CDR3 coding sequence is TGTGCCAGTAGTAATCTGGGGGACTATAGCAATCAGCCCCAGCATTTT. It encodes CASSNLGDYSNQPQHF. The chain carries TRBV19 and TRBJ1-5, with D possibly TRBD1 on 5 matching bases. In germline, CDR1 is LNHDA, CDR2 SQIVND (reference sequence). The CDR3 loop spans 16 amino acids. V lost 4 bases to trimming and J lost 0 bases, with 13 bases between them.

The rearrangement joins TRBV5-4 to TRBJ2-2, with D possibly TRBD2 on 6 matching bases. The length of the CDR3 is 12 residues. Germline lookup yields CDR1 SGHNT and CDR2 YYREEE (reference sequence). Trimming shortened V by 4 bases and J by 5 bases, and 6 bases separated the two germline ends. CDR3 sequence (DNA): TGTGCCAGCAGCGGAGGGACCGGGGAGCTGTTTTTT. It codes for CASSGGTGELFF.

V is TRBV7-2 and J is TRBJ1-2, with 7 bases fitting TRBD1. The CDR3 is made up of 14 amino acids. Germline values: CDR1 SGHTA, CDR2 FQGNSA. The J segment lost 5 bases and the V segment lost 5 bases, leaving 8 bases of the junction unmatched. The DNA of the CDR3 is TGTGCCAGCAGCCTGGATAACAGGGGTTATGGCTACACCTTC. It codes for CASSLDNRGYGYTF. Full variable domain (missing parts from reference TRBV7-2 and TRBJ1-2): GAGVSQSPSNKVTEKGKDVELRCDPISGHTALYWYRQSLGQGLEFLIYFQGNSAPDKSGLPSDRFSAERTGGSVSTLTIQRTQQEDSAVYLCASSLDNRGYGYTFGSGTRLTVV.

The CDR3 bases are TGTGCCAGCAGCTTCCATTCGGGTCCGGCTTTCTTT. Encoded protein: CASSFHSGPAFF. V usage is TRBV5-8 and J usage is TRBJ1-1; D gene unclear. The CDR3 loop spans 12 amino acids. The germline V gene encodes CDR1 SGHTS and CDR2 YDEGEE. Trimming removed 2 bases from V and 11 bases from J, with 13 bases in between.

This chain connects TRBV4-1 to TRBJ2-3, with 9 bases aligning to TRBD2. V dropped 0 bases and J dropped 0; count of bases not matched to a gene: 7. CDR1 MGHRA and CDR2 YSYEKL come from the germline V gene. This CDR3 spans 18 amino acids. CDR3 protein: CASSQDPSGRLSTDTQYF. As DNA, the CDR3 is TGCGCCAGCAGCCAAGATCCCAGCGGGAGGTTGAGCACAGATACGCAGTATTTT.

The chain joins TRBV6-5 to TRBJ2-7, with D unclear. Germline-derived CDR1 and CDR2 are MNHEY and SVGAGI. The CDR3 has 13 residues. Trimming took off 5 bases at V and 5 bases at J, with 13 bases between the two ends. The CDR3 spells CASSRFFGHEQYF. Written as DNA, the CDR3 is TGTGCCAGCAGTCGCTTTTTTGGGCACGAGCAGTACTTC.

The rearrangement joins TRBV28 to TRBJ2-7, with 7 bases matching TRBD1. In germline, CDR1 is MDHEN, CDR2 SYDVKM. V lost 1 base to trimming and J lost 5 bases; unmatched junction nucleotides: 11. The CDR3 extends over 16 amino acids. CDR3 in amino acids: CASSLSPAGGWDEQYF. The CDR3 DNA reads TGTGCCAGCAGTTTATCCCCGGCAGGGGGATGGGACGAGCAGTACTTC.

This chain uses TRBV6-6 with TRBJ2-1; a weak D match, TRBD2 (5 bases). This CDR3 is built from 16 residues. Germline CDR1 is MNHNY and CDR2 is SVGAGI (reference sequence). Trimming took 7 bases from V and 0 from J, leaving 16 bases between them. The CDR3 DNA reads as TGTGCCAGCAACCCAAGAAGCGGTACCTCCTACAATGAGCAGTTCTTC. Protein product: CASNPRSGTSYNEQFF.